Sequencing of this T cell receptor (beta chain) was carried out in a study of graft-versus-host responses after intestinal transplantation. Measured with immunoSEQ multiplex PCR; TCRdb has only the in-frame clones, and not every one. The table has just under 100,000 clones, 75% to 95% seen once. Germline V lookup: CDR1 MGHRA, CDR2 YSYEKL. V was pared by 2 bases and J by 2 bases, with 8 bases between. This CDR3 spans 14 amino acids. The specimen comprised PBMCs, sampled around 68 weeks after intestinal transplant. The receptor was derived from a human patient who received an intestinal transplant, so some T cells may come from the graft donor. The chain employs TRBV4-1 and TRBJ2-3; D is perhaps TRBD2 (6 bases). CDR3 loop: CASSQLATTDTQYF. The CDR3 DNA reads as TGCGCCAGCAGCCAACTAGCGACCACAGATACGCAGTATTTT.